A single sample gave rise to the 13 T cell receptor beta chains below, sequenced in a study of CD8 T cells in ankylosing spondylitis. MiXCR, applied by TCRdb to the 5' RACE reads, yields one record per CDR3 protein. The repertoire consists of around 180,000 distinct CDR3 sequences, with approximately 12% occurring once and the leading ten covering 11%. Sequencing used blood, either unsorted or a sorted T cell fraction (not recorded which). These receptors originate from a female donor with ankylosing spondylitis or in good health (not recorded which).

Many counts were recorded for this clonotype. The genes are TRBV10-3 and TRBJ2-7; TRBD1 might be the D (5 bases). The ends were cut back, 4 bases at V and 1 base at J, with 5 bases in the middle. Germline CDR1 ENHRY, CDR2 SYGVKD. CDR3 length: 12 residues. The CDR3 is CAISGTSYEQYF. CDR3 bases: TGTGCCATCAGTGGGACATCCTACGAGCAGTACTTC.

This chain connects TRBV7-2 to TRBJ2-5; possible D gene TRBD2, 6 bases. Trimming cost V 5 bases and J 2 bases, with 15 bases left between them. Germline V lookup: CDR1 SGHTA, CDR2 FQGNSA. The CDR3 extends over 15 amino acids. The CDR3 nucleotides are TGTGCCAGCAGCCCTCCAACTAGCTTGCAAGAGACCCAGTACTTC. This codes for CASSPPTSLQETQYF.

As regards this clonotype: This clone may be a read error of a much larger clone one base away. V gene TRBV3-1 combines with J gene TRBJ2-5, with a weak D call TRBD2 (6 bases). The CDR3 covers 15 residues. The germline gives CDR1 LGHDT, CDR2 YNNKEL (reference sequence). The CDR3 sequence is CASTQLGTDWQTQYF. CDR3 DNA: TGTGCCAGCACCCAACTTGGGACTGACTGGCAGACCCAGTACTTC.

DNA of the CDR3: TGTGCCAGCAGTGGCAGGGGTGTGAACACTGAAGCTTTCTTT. Translating it yields CASSGRGVNTEAFF. The J gene is TRBJ1-1, the V gene TRBV6-1; D possibly corresponds to TRBD1 (6 bases). V was cut by 4 bases and J by 0 bases, with 9 bases left in between. CDR1 MNHNS and CDR2 SASEGT come from the germline V gene. The CDR3 is 14 amino acids.

In its sample, this clonotype was seen many times. The rearrangement joins TRBV20-1 to TRBJ2-3, with 9 bases identical to TRBD2. Germline lookup yields CDR1 DFQATT and CDR2 SNEGSKA (reference sequence). The CDR3 is made up of 15 amino acids. The V gene end was trimmed by 5 bases and the J gene end by 0 bases; junction bases not matched to a gene: 6. CDR3 in amino acids: CSACPTSGSTDTQYF. The CDR3, as DNA: TGCAGTGCTTGCCCCACTAGCGGGAGCACAGATACGCAGTATTTT.

This clonotype was seen repeatedly, ten times or more. The chain recombines TRBV6-4 with TRBJ2-2; TRBD1 agrees at 7 bases. CDR3 length equals 17 residues. Germline CDR1 is MRHNA and CDR2 is SNTAGT. The J segment lost 0 bases and the V segment lost 5 bases, leaving 9 bases of the junction unmatched. This CDR3 reads CASSPSADRANTGELFF. CDR3 nucleotides: TGTGCCAGCAGTCCCTCCGCCGACAGGGCGAACACCGGGGAGCTGTTTTTT.

This clonotype was seen many times. The chain carries TRBV29-1 and TRBJ2-1; 9 nucleotides match TRBD1. The germline CDR1 and CDR2 sequences are SQVTM and ANQGSEA. The V segment lost 7 bases and the J segment 7 bases; nucleotides outside the gene matches: 5. This CDR3 comprises 12 residues. The CDR3 nucleotides read TGCAGCGCCAGGACAGGGGTAAATGAGCAGTTCTTC. It is translated as CSARTGVNEQFF.

This clonotype was counted at least ten times. The chain employs TRBV24-1 and TRBJ2-1; 10 positions match TRBD2. CDR1 is KGHDR and CDR2 is SFDVKD in the germline V gene. The ends lost 0 bases at V and 7 bases at J; junction bases unmatched: 8. The CDR3 spans 17 residues. The CDR3 DNA follows: TGTGCCACCAGTGATTTGCAGGTAGCGGGAGGCTGGAATGAGCAGTTCTTC. Translating it yields CATSDLQVAGGWNEQFF.

The table lists this clonotype with many counts. This chain links TRBV28 with TRBJ2-5, with a weak D call TRBD2 (6 bases). Trimming left V 7 bases short and J 5 bases short, with 23 bases between. This CDR3 spans 16 amino acids. The germline gives CDR1 MDHEN, CDR2 SYDVKM. The CDR3 region has the DNA TGTGCCAGCACCCCTGGACTACGCGACAGTGAGGAGACCCAGTACTTC. This encodes CASTPGLRDSEETQYF.

Only a few counts were recorded for this clonotype. This chain joins TRBV7-2 and TRBJ2-5, with 9 bases matching TRBD2. Germline V gene sequence: CDR1 SGHTA, CDR2 FQGNSA. With 1 base clipped from V and 3 bases from J, the junction kept 3 bases outside the gene matches. The CDR3 spans 15 residues. The chain's CDR3 is CASSLVAGEKETQYF. CDR3 DNA: TGTGCCAGCAGCTTAGTAGCGGGAGAAAAAGAGACCCAGTACTTC.

This clonotype was observed many times. The chain links TRBV24-1 to TRBJ2-2, with 7 bases fitting TRBD1. After removal of 6 bases from V and 7 bases from J, the junction contained 7 bases not matched to a gene. This CDR3 has 14 residues. Germline V lookup: CDR1 KGHDR, CDR2 SFDVKD. The CDR3 protein is CATSNQGDHGELFF. In DNA, the CDR3 is TGTGCCACCAGTAACCAGGGGGATCACGGGGAGCTGTTTTTT.

As concerns this clonotype: This may be a read error, as it is one base from a much larger clone. The V gene is TRBV11-1, the J gene TRBJ2-1, with 8 bases lining up with TRBD1. Germline V gives CDR1 SGHAT, CDR2 FQDESV (reference sequence). V lost 5 bases to trimming and J lost 0 bases; unmatched junction nucleotides: 15. The CDR3 has 19 residues. The CDR3 loop reads CASSPRTGRPPSSYNEQFF. CDR3 DNA sequence: TGTGCCAGCAGCCCGAGGACAGGGCGACCCCCTAGCTCCTACAATGAGCAGTTCTTC.

This clonotype was counted at least ten times. The chain couples TRBV12-3 or TRBV12-4 to TRBJ1-6; TRBD1 matches at 8 bases. The CDR3 loop spans 14 amino acids. The V segment lost 6 bases and the J segment 7 bases; nucleotides outside the gene matches: 5. The CDR3 sequence is CASRATGDNSPLHF. The CDR3 region has the DNA TGTGCCAGCAGGGCGACAGGGGACAATTCACCCCTCCACTTT.